The table lists the clone carrying this TCR beta chain with a count of one. The CDR3 is 12 amino acids. Trimming removed 2 bases from V and 3 bases from J, with 5 bases in between. Germline V lookup: CDR1 SGHRS, CDR2 YFSETQ. The time point: before natalizumab initiation. The T0 samples predate the first natalizumab infusion. This specimen comes from a study of multiple sclerosis patients with progressive multifocal leukoencephalopathy. Clones were read by immunoSEQ multiplex PCR, and TCRdb kept only the in-frame ones, dropping some. The table shows 25,000 to 35,000 clones, with approximately 89% occurring only once.

The chain carries TRBV5-1 and TRBJ1-1, with no clear D. The source is a human donor with multiple sclerosis. The source material was PBMCs. The CDR3 loop reads CASSFRDTEAFF. CDR3 nucleotides: TGCGCCAGCAGCTTCCGGGACACTGAAGCTTTCTTT.